These 5 T cell receptor beta chains were all obtained from the same sample, sequenced in a study of blood T cell repertoires in COVID-19. Sequencing used immunoSEQ multiplex PCR; TCRdb keeps in-frame clones, though not all of them. The table includes 25,000 to 30,000 clones, 60% to 85% detected once. The sample taken for sequencing was peripheral blood. These receptors were collected from an older woman with active or convalescent COVID-19.

The gene calls are TRBV7-8 and TRBJ2-1, with TRBD2 matching 9 bases. The V and J ends lost 0 bases and 12 bases, in that order; junction bases with no gene match: 9. This CDR3 has 15 amino acids. Germline-derived CDR1 and CDR2 are SGHVS and FQNEAQ. The CDR3 here is CASSLAKGRGRGQFF. CDR3 nucleotides: TGTGCCAGCAGCTTAGCTAAGGGTCGCGGGAGGGGGCAGTTCTTC.

The chain joins TRBV5-5 to TRBJ1-1, with 9 bases lining up with TRBD1. CDR1 is SGHKS, CDR2 YYEKEE, per germline (reference sequence). Trimming took 0 bases from V and 6 from J; bases not matched to a gene: 3. The CDR3 has 14 residues. The CDR3 region has the DNA TGTGCCAGCAGCTTGGTGGGGGACAGGGCTGAAGCTTTCTTT. Translated: CASSLVGDRAEAFF. Full variable domain (outside the CDR3, taken from reference TRBV5-5 and TRBJ1-1): DAGVTQSPTHLIKTRGQQVTLRCSPISGHKSVSWYQQVLGQGPQFIFQYYEKEERGRGNFPDRFSARQFPNYSSELNVNALLLGDSALYLCASSLVGDRAEAFFGQGTRLTVV.

This chain uses TRBV30 with TRBJ2-7; a possible D gene is TRBD2 (6 bases). V lost 5 bases and J 1 base, leaving 15 bases between the germline ends. CDR3 length: 14 amino acids. Germline V CDR1 and CDR2: GTSNPN, SVGIG (reference sequence). CDR3 sequence (DNA): TGTGCCTGGCGGAGGGCTAGCGCTTCCTACGAGCAGTACTTC. This encodes CAWRRASASYEQYF. Combining the CDR3 with reference TRBV30 and TRBJ2-7 gives the whole variable domain SQTIHQWPATLVQPVGSPLSLECTVEGTSNPNLYWYRQAAGRGLQLLFYSVGIGQISSEVPQNLSASRPQDRQFILSSKKLLLSDSGFYLCAWRRASASYEQYFGPGTRLTVT.

The chain combines TRBV7-9 with TRBJ2-1; tentative D call: TRBD1 (5 bases). Germline V gene data show CDR1 as SEHNR and CDR2 as FQNEAQ (reference sequence). CDR3 length equals 19 residues. V was shortened by 6 bases and J by 3 bases, with 27 bases between the two germline ends. CDR3: CASSQALGRDRNFYNEQFF. The CDR3 coding sequence is TGTGCCAGCAGTCAGGCCCTAGGCCGAGACAGAAACTTCTACAATGAGCAGTTCTTC.

This chain uses TRBV5-4 with TRBJ1-1; 7 bases line up with TRBD1. Germline V gene lookup returns CDR1 SGHNT and CDR2 YYREEE (reference sequence). After removal of 3 bases from V and 0 bases from J, the junction contained 8 bases not matched to a gene. The CDR3 has 16 residues. Here the CDR3 reads CASSSGQNYMNTEAFF. The CDR3 DNA follows: TGTGCCAGCAGCTCGGGACAGAATTACATGAACACTGAAGCTTTCTTT.